This TCR beta chain was captured in a study of T cell responses to AZD1222 COVID-19 vaccine. V lost 9 bases, J lost 3 bases, and 12 bases lay in between. CDR3 length: 12 amino acids. Germline V lookup: CDR1 KGHSH, CDR2 LQKENI. Profiled with immunoSEQ multiplex PCR; TCRdb holds only in-frame clones, not every one. This sample carries roughly 130,000 clones, 91% of them seen once, and the ten largest clones take about 7.5%. This clone was observed once. The TCR was taken from an adult who received the MenACWY meningococcal vaccine as a control. Sequencing used peripheral blood, obtained 28 days after the second dose of the MenACWY control vaccine. This chain links TRBV18 with TRBJ2-7; no definite D call. DNA for the CDR3: TGTGCCAGTTTTGCGGAGAGCTACGAGCAGTACTTC. It yields the protein CASFAESYEQYF.